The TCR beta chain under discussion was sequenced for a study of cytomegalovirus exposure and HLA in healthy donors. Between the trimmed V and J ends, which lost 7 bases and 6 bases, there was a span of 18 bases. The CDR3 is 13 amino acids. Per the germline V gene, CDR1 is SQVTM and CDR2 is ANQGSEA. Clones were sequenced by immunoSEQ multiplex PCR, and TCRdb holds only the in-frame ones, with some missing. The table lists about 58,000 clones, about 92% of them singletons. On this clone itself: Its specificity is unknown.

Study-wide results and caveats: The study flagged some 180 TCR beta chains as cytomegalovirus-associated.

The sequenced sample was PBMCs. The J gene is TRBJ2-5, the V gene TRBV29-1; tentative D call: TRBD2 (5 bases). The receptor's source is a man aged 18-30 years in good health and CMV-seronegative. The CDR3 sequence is CSGTAVTRQTQYF. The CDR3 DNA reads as TGCAGCGGGACTGCGGTTACTAGACAGACCCAGTACTTC.